This T cell receptor beta chain was sequenced in a study of identical twins. All of the donors were Caucasians in good health. It was template switching that added a universal primer site, and there were unique molecular identifiers on the cDNA. TCRdb re-called the 5' RACE reads through MiXCR, storing one row per CDR3 protein. The table has about 720,000 distinct CDR3 sequences, over 8.5% seen once. V was trimmed by 6 bases and J by 2 bases, leaving 17 bases between them. This CDR3 has 14 amino acids. CDR1 is SQVTM, CDR2 ANQGSEA, per germline. This clonotype was found a few times. These data were also filed under a second study, of yellow fever vaccine responses in identical twins.

Sample: PBMCs. The chain combines TRBV29-1 with TRBJ2-7, with D perhaps being TRBD1 or TRBD2 (6 bases each). The clonotype comes from a woman in her late teens or twenties in good health. CDR3: CSVRPGGGTYEQYF. As DNA, the CDR3 is TGCAGCGTCAGACCCGGAGGGGGGACCTACGAGCAGTACTTC.